The sequence of this T cell receptor beta chain was determined in a study of T-cell reconstitution after alpha-beta-depleted transplantation in children. Using unique molecular identifiers, the investigators prepared the TCRbeta library. TCRdb fed the PCR reads into MiXCR, producing one record per CDR3 protein. This sample has a few hundred thousand distinct CDR3 sequences; approximately 20% occur once, and the top ten carry 3.3%. Unmatched junction bases numbered 5, after V lost 5 bases and J lost 7 bases. Per the germline V gene, CDR1 is DFQATT and CDR2 is SNEGSKA (reference sequence). This CDR3 comprises 14 residues.

The starting material was PBMCs from the stem cell graft donor, obtained from the stem cell graft. The receptor's source is a human donor who donated a stem cell graft to a child with acute lymphoblastic leukemia. The chain uses TRBV20-1 and TRBJ2-4; 13 bases agree with TRBD2. This CDR3 is CSADELAGGNIQYF. In DNA, the CDR3 is TGCAGTGCTGACGAACTAGCGGGAGGGAACATTCAGTACTTC.